Listed here is a single T cell receptor beta chain. This clone's antigen is unknown. Base-call qualities are not available, and no considerably larger clone is one nucleotide away. The meaning of the sample's treatment or condition label: about 20 received Ad26.COV2.S at low or high dose, single or two shots; 5 received placebo; per-sample allocation not given. For vaccine and placebo recipients, repertoires were sequenced using samples collected on day 63 after the first injection. In Cohort 1b, 25 to 30 adults aged 18-55 years were enrolled at a single site in Boston, USA, between 29 July and 7 August 2020. Ad26.COV2.S consisted of a replication-incompetent adenovirus type 26 vector by which a prefusion-stabilized SARS-CoV-2 spike protein from the original Wuhan strain was expressed. The immunoSEQ Assay was used to sequence TCRbeta CDR3 regions. After extraction, genomic DNA underwent amplification by bias-controlled multiplex PCR, followed by high-throughput sequencing. Per the authors' processing: To quantify the absolute abundance of each unique TCRbeta CDR3 region, sequences were collapsed and filtered. T cell fraction was estimated by normalizing TCRbeta template counts to usable DNA, with usable DNA measured through amplification of reference genes found in all nucleated cells. Repertoire TCRs were annotated as SARS-CoV-2-specific by exact matching of V gene, CDR3 amino acid sequence and J gene to a known reactive TCR set. The reference SARS-CoV-2 TCR set was obtained from MIRA and was filtered for enrichment in COVID-19-positive ImmuneCODE repertoires, whereby public or cross-reactive TCRs were removed. Using the MIRA antigens, annotated TCRs were further analysed by specific ORF or by position within an ORF. Breadth was defined as annotated unique rearrangements over total unique productive rearrangements; depth was the summed frequency of those rearrangements. Group comparisons of TCR breadth used two-sided Wilcoxon rank-sum tests. Imported from immuneACCESS, the table was reduced by TCRdb to in-frame sequences with V and J called. These copies leave out some clones; in studies compared against another copy, an unresolved V gene accounts for under half, and the cause of the remainder is not known. V and J calls and clone size are those listed in that table; D and trimming were worked out from the DNA. The sample contains about 350,000 clones, 80% to 90% of them found a single time. The ten largest account for approximately 12% of the sample.

This entry is derived from a study of Ad26.COV2.S vaccination and SARS-CoV-2 variants (dated by TCRdb to 2020 to 2023). With regard to the full study: Donors in the vaccine arm were drawn from COV1001, a phase I-IIa trial of Ad26.COV2.S in healthy adults that was multicentre, randomized, double-blind and placebo-controlled. Investigators did not know the trial group allocation while performing experiments and assessing outcomes. TCRbeta repertoire sequencing was used to assess the specificity and breadth of SARS-CoV-2-reactive T cell receptors after Ad26.COV2.S vaccination. The TCR-sequenced set comprised about 32 samples: around 20 Ad26.COV2.S vaccine recipients, 5 placebo recipients and 8 SARS-CoV-2 convalescent individuals. Ad26.COV2.S was administered intramuscularly at 5 x 10^10 or 1 x 10^11 viral particles, either as a single shot or as two shots given 56 days apart. Trial participants were randomized into five groups of five: low-dose or high-dose Ad26.COV2.S given once or twice, or placebo on both occasions. What the study reported, not specific to this receptor: The study was not powered to compare responses between vaccine doses or regimens. Substantial breadth of spike-specific CD8+ and CD4+ T cell responses was reported after vaccination. Vaccine and placebo recipients had comparable non-spike TCR breadth, which fits with the vaccine containing only spike. The authors noted that the TCR breadth and depth analyses may have underestimated total T cell responses. Ad26.COV2.S recipients had higher spike-specific TCR breadth than placebo recipients (P = 0.0014).

Trimming at the junction amounts to 3 bases on V and 1 base on J, and the germline ends lie 11 bases apart. From its cysteine to its phenylalanine, the CDR3 spans 15 amino acids. CDR3 DNA is the only sequence kept; it has 45 bases, read in frame from the first base. The germline V gene (reference sequence) provides CDR1 LNHDA and CDR2 SQIVND. Sequencing was performed on peripheral blood, taken in a trial of Ad26.COV2.S vaccine versus placebo. This clonotype was obtained from a person aged 18-65 years who received the Ad26.COV2.S COVID-19 vaccine or a placebo. Recombination connected TRBV19 to TRBJ2-3; tentative D gene TRBD2, with 6 bases matching. The DNA reads TGTGCCAGTAGTATCTATGCGGGACGCACAGATACGCAGTATTTT. Its translation reads: CASSIYAGRTDTQYF.